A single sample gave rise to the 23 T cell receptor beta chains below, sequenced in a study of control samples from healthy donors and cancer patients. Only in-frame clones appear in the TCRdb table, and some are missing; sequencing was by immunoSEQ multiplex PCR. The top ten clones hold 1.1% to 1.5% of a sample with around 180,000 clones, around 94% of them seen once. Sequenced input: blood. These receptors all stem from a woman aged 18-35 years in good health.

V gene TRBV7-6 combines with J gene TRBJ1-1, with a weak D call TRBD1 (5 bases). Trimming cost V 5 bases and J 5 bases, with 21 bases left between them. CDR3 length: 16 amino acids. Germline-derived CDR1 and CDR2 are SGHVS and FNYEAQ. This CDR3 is CASSPQWGFQRTEAFF. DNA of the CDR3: TGTGCCAGCAGCCCTCAATGGGGGTTTCAGAGGACTGAAGCTTTCTTT.

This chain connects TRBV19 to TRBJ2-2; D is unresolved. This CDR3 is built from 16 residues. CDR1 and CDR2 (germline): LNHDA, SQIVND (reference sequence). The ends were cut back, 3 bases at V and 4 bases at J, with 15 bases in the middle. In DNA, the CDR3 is TGTGCCAGTAGTATCCCGTACGGGTCCTTCACCGGGGAGCTGTTTTTT. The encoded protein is CASSIPYGSFTGELFF.

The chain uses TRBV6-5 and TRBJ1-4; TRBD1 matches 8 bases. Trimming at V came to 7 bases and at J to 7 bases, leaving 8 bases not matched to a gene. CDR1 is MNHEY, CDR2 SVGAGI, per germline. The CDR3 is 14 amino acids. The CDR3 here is CASTLTGGGEKLFF. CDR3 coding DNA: TGTGCCAGCACCTTAACAGGGGGAGGTGAAAAACTGTTTTTT.

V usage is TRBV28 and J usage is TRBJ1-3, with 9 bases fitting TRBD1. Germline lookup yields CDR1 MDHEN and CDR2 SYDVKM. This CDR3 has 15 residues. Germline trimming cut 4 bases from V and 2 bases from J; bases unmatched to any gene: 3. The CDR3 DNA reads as TGTGCCAGCAGTTCACAGGGGGCGACTGGAAACACCATATATTTT. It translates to CASSSQGATGNTIYF.

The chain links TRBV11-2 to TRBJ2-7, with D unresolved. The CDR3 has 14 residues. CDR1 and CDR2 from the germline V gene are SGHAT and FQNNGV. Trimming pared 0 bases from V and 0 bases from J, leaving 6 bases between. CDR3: CASSLESISYEQYF. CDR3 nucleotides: TGTGCCAGCAGCTTAGAAAGTATCTCCTACGAGCAGTACTTC.

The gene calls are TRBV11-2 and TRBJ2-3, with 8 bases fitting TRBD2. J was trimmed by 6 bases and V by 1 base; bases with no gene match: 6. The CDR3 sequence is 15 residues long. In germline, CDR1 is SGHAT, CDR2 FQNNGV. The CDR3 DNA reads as TGTGCCAGCAGCTTAGTTGCGGGGGGTGCGGATACGCAGTATTTT. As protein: CASSLVAGGADTQYF.

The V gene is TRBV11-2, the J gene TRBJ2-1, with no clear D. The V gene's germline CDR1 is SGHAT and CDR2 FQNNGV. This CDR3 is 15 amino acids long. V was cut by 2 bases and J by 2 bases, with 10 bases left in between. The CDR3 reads CASSLRSGTYNEQFF. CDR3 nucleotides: TGTGCCAGCAGCTTAAGGTCAGGAACCTACAATGAGCAGTTCTTC.

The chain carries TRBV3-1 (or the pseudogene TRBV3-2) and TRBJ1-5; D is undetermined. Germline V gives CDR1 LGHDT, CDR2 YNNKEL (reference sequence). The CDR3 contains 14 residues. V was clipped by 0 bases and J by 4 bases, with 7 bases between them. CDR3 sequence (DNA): TGTGCCAGCAGCCAAGATAAGGGTAATCAGCCCCAGCATTTT. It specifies CASSQDKGNQPQHF.

The CDR3 reads CASSFGQGPGYGYTF. DNA for the CDR3: TGTGCCAGCAGTTTCGGGCAGGGTCCTGGCTATGGCTACACCTTC. The chain joins TRBV27 to TRBJ1-2, with D possibly TRBD1 on 5 matching bases. V was cut by 3 bases and J by 4 bases, with 15 bases left in between. The CDR3 has 15 amino acids. Germline V CDR1 and CDR2: MNHEY, SMNVEV (reference sequence).

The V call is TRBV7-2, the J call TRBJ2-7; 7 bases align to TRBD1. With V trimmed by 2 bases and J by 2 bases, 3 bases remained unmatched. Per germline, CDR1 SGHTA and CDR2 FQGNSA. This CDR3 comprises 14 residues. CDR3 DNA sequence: TGTGCCAGCAGCTTAAGGACAGGCCCCTACGAGCAGTACTTC. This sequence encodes CASSLRTGPYEQYF. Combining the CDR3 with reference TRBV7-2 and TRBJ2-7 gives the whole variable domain GAGVSQSPSNKVTEKGKDVELRCDPISGHTALYWYRQSLGQGLEFLIYFQGNSAPDKSGLPSDRFSAERTGGSVSTLTIQRTQQEDSAVYLCASSLRTGPYEQYFGPGTRLTVT.

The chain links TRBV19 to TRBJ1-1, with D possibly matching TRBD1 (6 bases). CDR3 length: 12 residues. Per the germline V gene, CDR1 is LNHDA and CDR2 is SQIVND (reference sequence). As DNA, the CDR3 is TGTGCGAGCCTAGGCAGGGGACAACTGGCTTTCTTT. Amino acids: CASLGRGQLAFF.

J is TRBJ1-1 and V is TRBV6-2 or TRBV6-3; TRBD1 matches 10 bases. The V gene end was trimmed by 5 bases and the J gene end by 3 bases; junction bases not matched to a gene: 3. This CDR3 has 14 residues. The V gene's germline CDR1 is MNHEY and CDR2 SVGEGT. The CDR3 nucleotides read TGTGCCAGCAGTCGGACAGGGGGGCACACTGAAGCTTTCTTT. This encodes CASSRTGGHTEAFF.

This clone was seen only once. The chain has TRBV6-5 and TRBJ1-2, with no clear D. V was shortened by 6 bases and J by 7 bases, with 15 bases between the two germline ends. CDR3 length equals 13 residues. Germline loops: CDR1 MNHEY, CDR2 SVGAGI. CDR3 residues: CASRLDPLRGYTF. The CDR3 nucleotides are TGTGCCAGCAGGCTGGACCCACTTCGTGGCTACACCTTC.

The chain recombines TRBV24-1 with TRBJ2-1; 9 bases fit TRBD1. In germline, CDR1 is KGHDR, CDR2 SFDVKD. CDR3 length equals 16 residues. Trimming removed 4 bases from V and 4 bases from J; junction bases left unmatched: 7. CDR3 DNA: TGTGCCACCAGTGACCCCCGGGACAGGGTATACAATGAGCAGTTCTTC. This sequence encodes CATSDPRDRVYNEQFF.

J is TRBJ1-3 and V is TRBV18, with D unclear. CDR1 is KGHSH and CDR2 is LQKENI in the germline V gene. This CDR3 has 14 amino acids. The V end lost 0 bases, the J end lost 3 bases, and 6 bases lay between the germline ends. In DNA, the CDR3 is TGTGCCAGCTCACCACCAACTGTTGGAAACACCATATATTTT. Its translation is CASSPPTVGNTIYF.

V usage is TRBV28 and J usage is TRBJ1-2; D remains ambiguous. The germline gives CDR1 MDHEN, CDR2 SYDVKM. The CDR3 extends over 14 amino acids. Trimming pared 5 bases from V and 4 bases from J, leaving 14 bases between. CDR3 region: CASSREGSGYGYTF. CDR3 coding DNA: TGTGCCAGCAGTCGCGAGGGCAGCGGCTATGGCTACACCTTC.

CDR3 nucleotides: TGCGCCAGCAGCCCCCGGCCAGGGAGGAACTCACCCCTCCACTTT. This codes for CASSPRPGRNSPLHF. This rearrangement joins TRBV4-3 to TRBJ1-6; D perhaps matches TRBD1 (5 bases). The V gene's germline CDR1 is LGHNA and CDR2 YSLEER. V was shortened by 4 bases and J by 10 bases, with 17 bases between the two germline ends. CDR3 length equals 15 residues.

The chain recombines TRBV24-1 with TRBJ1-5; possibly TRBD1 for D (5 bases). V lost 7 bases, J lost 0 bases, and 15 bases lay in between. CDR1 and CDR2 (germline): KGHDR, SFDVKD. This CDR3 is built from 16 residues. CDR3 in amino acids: CATRGGRNNSNQPQHF. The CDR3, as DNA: TGTGCCACCAGGGGGGGACGGAACAATAGCAATCAGCCCCAGCATTTT.

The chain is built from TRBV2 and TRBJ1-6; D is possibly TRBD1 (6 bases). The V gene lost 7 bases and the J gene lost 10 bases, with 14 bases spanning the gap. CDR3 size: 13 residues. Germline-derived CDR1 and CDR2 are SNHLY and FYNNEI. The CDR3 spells CASIGQYGSPLHF. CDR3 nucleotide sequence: TGTGCCAGCATCGGACAGTACGGATCACCCCTCCACTTT.

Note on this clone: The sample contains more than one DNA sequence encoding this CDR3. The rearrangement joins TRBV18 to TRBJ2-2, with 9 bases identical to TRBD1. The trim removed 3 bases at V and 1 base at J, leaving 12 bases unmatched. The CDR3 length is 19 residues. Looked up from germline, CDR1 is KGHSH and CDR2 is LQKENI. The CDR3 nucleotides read TGTGCCAGCTCACCGCCGACAGGGGGGTCTTTAAGGAACACCGGGGAGCTGTTTTTT. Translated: CASSPPTGGSLRNTGELFF.

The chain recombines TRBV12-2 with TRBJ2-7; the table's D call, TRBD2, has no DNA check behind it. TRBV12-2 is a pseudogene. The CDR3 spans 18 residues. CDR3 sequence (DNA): TGTGCAAGTCGCCAGAAGGGACTAGCGGGAGGTGGACCCTACGAGCAGTACTTC. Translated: CASRQKGLAGGGPYEQYF.

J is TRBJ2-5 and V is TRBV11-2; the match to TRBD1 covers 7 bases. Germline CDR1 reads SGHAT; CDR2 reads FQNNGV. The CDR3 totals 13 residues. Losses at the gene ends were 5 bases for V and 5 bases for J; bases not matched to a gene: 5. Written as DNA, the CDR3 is TGTGCCAGCAGCAAACAGGGGCGGGAGACCCAGTACTTC. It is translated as CASSKQGRETQYF.

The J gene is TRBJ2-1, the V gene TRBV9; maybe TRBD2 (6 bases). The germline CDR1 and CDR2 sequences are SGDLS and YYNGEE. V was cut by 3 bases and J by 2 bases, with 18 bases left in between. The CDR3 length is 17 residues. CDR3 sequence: CASSEPSAGYAYNEQFF. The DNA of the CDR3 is TGTGCCAGCAGCGAACCATCGGCGGGGTACGCCTACAATGAGCAGTTCTTC.